These 15 T cell receptor beta chains were sequenced from one sample in a study of blood T cell repertoires in COVID-19. TCRdb keeps only in-frame clones here, not all; method: immunoSEQ multiplex PCR. The data show about 220,000 clones, over 80% seen once. Sequenced material: PBMCs or T cells enriched from blood (not recorded which). These receptor sequences come from a woman between 40 and 55 years old who had recovered from COVID-19.

The chain carries TRBV14 and TRBJ2-1; 8 positions agree with TRBD2. CDR1 and CDR2 from the germline V gene are SGHDN and FVKESK. The CDR3 sequence is 16 residues long. V lost 4 bases to trimming and J lost 0 bases; unmatched junction nucleotides: 5. For the CDR3, the DNA is TGTGCCAGCAGCCGAATGAGCGGGAGCTCCTACAATGAGCAGTTCTTC. This gives the protein CASSRMSGSSYNEQFF.

The chain couples TRBV6-5 to TRBJ2-1; 7 nucleotides align to TRBD2. The CDR3 covers 14 residues. V shed 6 bases and J 6 bases; nucleotides not matched to a gene: 8. CDR1 MNHEY and CDR2 SVGAGI come from the germline V gene. The CDR3 here is CASSLDGGGNEQFF. The CDR3 nucleotides read TGTGCCAGCAGCCTTGATGGCGGGGGCAATGAGCAGTTCTTC.

The chain is built from TRBV9 and TRBJ1-6; 9 positions match TRBD1. The germline CDR1 and CDR2 sequences are SGDLS and YYNGEE. The V and J ends lost 0 bases and 7 bases, in that order; junction bases with no gene match: 2. CDR3 length: 15 amino acids. CDR3 amino acids: CASSVGQGGNSPLHF. CDR3 DNA sequence: TGTGCCAGCAGCGTAGGACAGGGGGGGAATTCACCCCTCCACTTT.

The chain joins TRBV5-6 to TRBJ1-2; 10 bases map to TRBD1. The germline V gene has CDR1 SGHDT and CDR2 YYEEEE. The junction had 2 bases not matched to a gene; V was cut back by 4 bases and J by 8 bases. The CDR3 has 12 amino acids. In DNA, the CDR3 is TGTGCCAGCAGCGTGACAGGGGGCGGCTACACCTTC. Translation gives CASSVTGGGYTF. Combining the CDR3 with reference TRBV5-6 and TRBJ1-2 gives the whole variable domain DAGVTQSPTHLIKTRGQQVTLRCSPKSGHDTVSWYQQALGQGPQFIFQYYEEEERQRGNFPDRFSGHQFPNYSSELNVNALLLGDSALYLCASSVTGGGYTFGSGTRLTVV.

The gene calls are TRBV5-3 and TRBJ1-1; no reliable D call. TRBV5-3 is an open reading frame, and its role is uncertain. Trimming shortened V by 0 bases and J by 2 bases, and 11 bases separated the two germline ends. The CDR3 runs 15 residues. The CDR3 nucleotides are TGTGCCAGAAGCTTGGCCAATACACCAAACACTGAAGCTTTCTTT. Encoded protein: CARSLANTPNTEAFF.

This chain connects TRBV7-2 to TRBJ2-7; TRBD2 matches at 9 bases. The V and J ends lost 5 bases and 10 bases, in that order; junction bases with no gene match: 12. Looked up from germline, CDR1 is SGHTA and CDR2 is FQGNSA. The length of the CDR3 is 14 residues. The CDR3 is CASSSFPGLAEQYF. In DNA, the CDR3 is TGTGCCAGCAGCAGCTTCCCGGGACTAGCAGAACAGTACTTC.

This sequence joins TRBV24-1 and TRBJ1-1, with 7 bases that match TRBD1. V trimming: 9 bases; J trimming: 6 bases; junction bases outside the gene matches: 9. Germline CDR1 KGHDR, CDR2 SFDVKD. The CDR3 length is 13 residues. The CDR3 is CATAPRDRAEAFF. CDR3 nucleotides: TGTGCCACCGCACCCCGGGACAGAGCTGAAGCTTTCTTT.

This chain links TRBV19 with TRBJ1-1; 7 bases line up with TRBD1. The junction had 7 bases not matched to a gene; V was cut back by 5 bases and J by 1 base. Germline CDR1 LNHDA, CDR2 SQIVND (reference sequence). The CDR3 is 15 residues long. The DNA for the CDR3 is TGTGCCAGTAGTCCACTACAGGGGAAGAACACTGAAGCTTTCTTT. It codes for CASSPLQGKNTEAFF.

This chain joins TRBV19 and TRBJ1-4, with unresolved D. The CDR3 runs to 16 residues. The germline CDR1 and CDR2 sequences are LNHDA and SQIVND (reference sequence). V gave up 3 bases and J gave up 0 bases, with 11 bases separating them. This CDR3 reads CASSINGRATNEKLFF. The CDR3 region has the DNA TGTGCCAGTAGTATTAATGGGAGAGCAACTAATGAAAAACTGTTTTTT.

The chain has TRBV3-1 (or the pseudogene TRBV3-2) and TRBJ1-5; no clear D. With 0 bases removed from V and 5 bases from J, the gap between germline ends came to 23 bases. Germline V CDR1 and CDR2: LGHDT, YNNKEL (reference sequence). The CDR3 sequence is 19 residues long. The DNA of the CDR3 is TGTGCCAGCAGCCAAGATGTACTTCGGTTGGTGGGCACCCATCAGCCCCAGCATTTT. As protein: CASSQDVLRLVGTHQPQHF.

This clone has a single count. The genes are TRBV3-1 (or the pseudogene TRBV3-2) and TRBJ2-3, with 14 nucleotides matching TRBD2. Germline trimming cut 3 bases from V and 0 bases from J; bases unmatched to any gene: 11. This CDR3 spans 20 amino acids. Germline-derived CDR1 and CDR2 are LGHDT and YNNKEL (reference sequence). CDR3 protein: CASSQEGLAGALRSTDTQYF. The CDR3 nucleotides read TGTGCCAGCAGCCAGGAGGGACTAGCGGGGGCGCTCCGTAGCACAGATACGCAGTATTTT.

This sequence joins TRBV20-1 and TRBJ2-3; the D is unclear. The CDR3 sequence is 12 residues long. V was cut by 3 bases and J by 5 bases, with 9 bases left in between. The germline CDR1 and CDR2 sequences are DFQATT and SNEGSKA (reference sequence). CDR3 sequence (DNA): TGCAGTGCTAGTACTAACCAAGATACGCAGTATTTT. Translation gives CSASTNQDTQYF.

The chain links TRBV3-1 (or the pseudogene TRBV3-2) to TRBJ2-1; D is perhaps TRBD1 (6 bases). The CDR3 runs 14 residues. V lost 0 bases to trimming and J lost 12 bases, with 15 bases between them. Germline V gene sequence: CDR1 LGHDT, CDR2 YNNKEL (reference sequence). The CDR3, as DNA: TGTGCCAGCAGCCAAGATGGTGGGGGCTCTGCGCAGTTCTTC. It specifies CASSQDGGGSAQFF.

This clone was recorded a few times. The CDR3 region is CASSYPGTGELFF. The CDR3 DNA follows: TGTGCCAGCAGTTATCCGGGCACCGGGGAGCTGTTTTTT. The chain links TRBV6-5 to TRBJ2-2; D unclear. Germline V gene lookup returns CDR1 MNHEY and CDR2 SVGAGI. V was trimmed by 3 bases and J by 4 bases, leaving 6 bases between them. This CDR3 has 13 amino acids.

The chain uses TRBV29-1 and TRBJ1-2; D is perhaps TRBD1 (6 bases). CDR1 is SQVTM, CDR2 ANQGSEA, per germline. The CDR3 covers 14 residues. The CDR3 region is CSTTGRYTNYGYTF. The CDR3 DNA is TGCTCTACGACAGGAAGGTATACTAACTATGGCTACACCTTC.